Here is one T cell receptor beta chain with its context. Antigen unknown. In TCRdb, the reads were re-called with MiXCR into one record per CDR3 protein. The data show just over 450,000 distinct CDR3 sequences, roughly 46% seen once. The V gene's germline CDR1 is SGHNT and CDR2 YYREEE (reference sequence). V was pared by 3 bases and J by 8 bases, with 8 bases between. The CDR3 has 12 residues. This specimen comes from a study of T cell repertoires in cytomegalovirus infection. Across the whole study: Well-studied HLA-B-restricted epitopes and recently identified HLA-C-restricted epitopes of CMV were both used in the study. Public TCR beta signatures indicated both CMV infection and matching HLA type. The study's findings and limits: CMV carriers with the relevant HLA were identified by cumulative public TCR beta family frequency. HLA-C-restricted CMV clonotypes gave the most frequent clonotype in two of eight donors.

The sequenced sample was cultured PBMCs, obtained from culture after CMV antigen stimulation. The clonotype was recovered from a human donor in good health (CMV status not recorded). Some clones in this sample may be carry-over from other donors' samples. The chain joins TRBV5-4 to TRBJ1-4; TRBD1 might be the D (5 bases). The chain's CDR3 is CASSSGHEKLFF. The CDR3 DNA follows: TGTGCCAGCAGCTCCGGACACGAAAAACTGTTTTTT. The full variable domain, completed using reference TRBV5-4 and TRBJ1-4, is ETGVTQSPTHLIKTRGQQVTLRCSSQSGHNTVSWYQQALGQGPQFIFQYYREEENGRGNFPPRFSGLQFPNYSSELNVNALELDDSALYLCASSSGHEKLFFGSGTQLSVL.